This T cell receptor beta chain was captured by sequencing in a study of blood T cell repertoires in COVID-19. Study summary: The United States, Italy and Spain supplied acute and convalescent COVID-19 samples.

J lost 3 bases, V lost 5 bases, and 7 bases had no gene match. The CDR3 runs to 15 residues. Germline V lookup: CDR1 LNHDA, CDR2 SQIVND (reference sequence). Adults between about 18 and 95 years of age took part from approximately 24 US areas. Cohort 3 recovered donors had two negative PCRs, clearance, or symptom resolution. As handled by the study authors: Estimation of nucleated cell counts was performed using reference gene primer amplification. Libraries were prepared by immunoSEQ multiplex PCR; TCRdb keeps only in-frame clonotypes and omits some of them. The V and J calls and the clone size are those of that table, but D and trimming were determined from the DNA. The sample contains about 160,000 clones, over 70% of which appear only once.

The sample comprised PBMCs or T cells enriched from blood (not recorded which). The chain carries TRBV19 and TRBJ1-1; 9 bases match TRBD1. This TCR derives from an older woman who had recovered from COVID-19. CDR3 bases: TGTGCCAGTAGTCCCCGGGACAGGGACTACACTGAAGCTTTCTTT. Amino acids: CASSPRDRDYTEAFF. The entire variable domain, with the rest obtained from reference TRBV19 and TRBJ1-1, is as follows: DGGITQSPKYLFRKEGQNVTLSCEQNLNHDAMYWYRQDPGQGLRLIYYSQIVNDFQKGDIAEGYSVSREKKESFPLTVTSAQKNPTAFYLCASSPRDRDYTEAFFGQGTRLTVV.